Listed below are T cell receptor beta chains from one sample, sequenced in a study of control samples from healthy donors and cancer patients. Here immunoSEQ multiplex PCR was the method, and the copy in TCRdb shows in-frame clones only, minus some. This table has some 200,000 clones, around 92% appearing once. The sequencing sample was made of blood. These receptors all stem from a woman aged 25 to 39 in good health. Both conserved end residues are part of each CDR3. D genes are given only for firm matches. A row's size may be missing; if present it is once, few, many or a size class.

d_call,j_call,clone_size,v_call,cdr3_aa,cdr3_nt
TRBD2,TRBJ2-3,few,TRBV3-1/TRBV3-2,CASTPTSGSTDTQYF,TGTGCCAGCACCCCGACTAGCGGGAGCACAGATACGCAGTATTTT
.,TRBJ1-2,.,TRBV29-1,CSVLEPGLYGYTF,TGCAGCGTTCTAGAGCCTGGGCTATATGGCTACACCTTC
TRBD1,TRBJ1-1,few,TRBV18,CASSPGQGAHGAEAFF,TGTGCCAGCTCACCAGGACAGGGGGCGCACGGGGCTGAAGCTTTCTTT
.,TRBJ2-5,.,TRBV7-3,CASSLTVQETQYF,TGTGCCAGCAGCTTAACCGTTCAAGAGACCCAGTACTTC
TRBD2,TRBJ2-1,.,TRBV5-1,CASSLGSGTNYNEQFF,TGCGCCAGCAGCTTGGGCTCCGGGACTAACTACAATGAGCAGTTCTTC
.,TRBJ2-3,.,TRBV18,CASSPKIGTDTQYF,TGTGCCAGCTCACCAAAAATCGGTACAGATACGCAGTATTTT
.,TRBJ2-7,few,TRBV25-1,CASSKGYEQYF,TGTGCCAGCAGTAAGGGGTACGAGCAGTACTTC
TRBD2,TRBJ2-1,.,TRBV3-1/TRBV3-2,CASSPTSGGANEQFF,TGTGCCAGCAGCCCCACTAGCGGGGGGGCCAATGAGCAGTTCTTC
.,TRBJ2-1,.,TRBV6-6,CASSYSFDYNEQFF,TGTGCCAGCAGTTACAGTTTCGACTACAATGAGCAGTTCTTC
.,TRBJ2-1,.,TRBV2,CASSLASEQFF,TGTGCCAGCAGTTTAGCAAGTGAGCAGTTCTTC
TRBD1,TRBJ1-1,.,TRBV5-4,CASSLGQGATEAFF,TGTGCCAGCAGCTTGGGACAGGGGGCCACTGAAGCTTTCTTT
TRBD1,TRBJ1-4,once,TRBV2,CASSWTGSNEKLFF,TGTGCCAGCAGTTGGACAGGGTCTAATGAAAAACTGTTTTTT
.,TRBJ1-1,.,TRBV2,CASSGGQDMNTEAFF,TGTGCCAGCAGTGGAGGGCAGGACATGAACACTGAAGCTTTCTTT
TRBD1,TRBJ1-2,.,TRBV11-2,CASRRPGQGPYGYTF,TGTGCCAGCAGACGCCCGGGACAGGGGCCCTATGGCTACACCTTC
TRBD2,TRBJ2-1,.,TRBV10-1,CASSALAGVNEQFF,TGCGCCAGCAGTGCACTAGCGGGGGTCAATGAGCAGTTCTTC
TRBD1,TRBJ1-2,.,TRBV6-2/TRBV6-3,CASSYIGRTGYGYTF,TGTGCCAGCAGTTACATTGGTCGGACAGGCTATGGCTACACCTTC
.,TRBJ2-3,.,TRBV18,CASSPIVDTQYF,TGTGCCAGCTCACCTATAGTAGATACGCAGTATTTT
.,TRBJ2-1,.,TRBV19,CASSIAGDYNEQFF,TGTGCCAGTAGTATAGCGGGAGATTACAATGAGCAGTTCTTC
TRBD1,TRBJ2-7,.,TRBV4-3,CASSPDREGYEQYF,TGCGCCAGCAGCCCGGACAGGGAAGGTTACGAGCAGTACTTC
TRBD1,TRBJ1-3,.,TRBV5-1,CASSLDRGPGNTIYF,TGCGCCAGCAGCTTGGACAGGGGCCCTGGAAACACCATATATTTT
.,TRBJ2-2,.,TRBV6-5,CASRSPGELFF,TGTGCCAGCAGGTCACCCGGGGAGCTGTTTTTT
.,TRBJ1-4,.,TRBV18,CASSPSGTNEKLFF,TGTGCCAGCTCACCATCGGGTACTAATGAAAAACTGTTTTTT
.,TRBJ2-7,.,TRBV9,CASSVGTATYEQYF,TGTGCCAGCAGCGTAGGGACGGCAACCTACGAGCAGTACTTC
TRBD2,TRBJ2-5,.,TRBV3-1/TRBV3-2,CAGSQVGRQGQTQYF,TGTGCCGGCAGCCAAGTCGGGAGGCAGGGCCAGACCCAGTACTTC
TRBD1,TRBJ1-1,.,TRBV7-3,CASSRGQMNTEAFF,TGTGCCAGCAGCAGGGGACAGATGAACACTGAAGCTTTCTTT
.,TRBJ2-1,.,TRBV14,CASSQGHYNEQFF,TGTGCCAGCAGCCAAGGACACTACAATGAGCAGTTCTTC
.,TRBJ2-1,once,TRBV6-5,CASSNHNEQFF,TGTGCCAGCAGTAACCACAATGAGCAGTTCTTC
TRBD1,TRBJ1-5,.,TRBV3-1/TRBV3-2,CASSQERGTGGNQPQHF,TGTGCCAGCAGCCAAGAGAGGGGGACAGGGGGCAATCAGCCCCAGCATTTT
.,TRBJ2-3,.,TRBV11-2,CASSSRLGQRDTQYF,TGTGCCAGCAGCTCACGACTAGGGCAGAGAGATACGCAGTATTTT
.,TRBJ1-2,.,TRBV6-1,CASSEDVPGTNYGYTF,TGTGCCAGCAGTGAAGACGTCCCGGGGACTAACTATGGCTACACCTTC
.,TRBJ2-3,.,TRBV6-2/TRBV6-3,CASSYRFADTQYF,TGTGCCAGCAGTTATCGTTTCGCAGATACGCAGTATTTT
.,TRBJ1-1,.,TRBV7-5,CARSTRGEAFF,TGTGCCAGAAGCACCAGGGGTGAAGCTTTCTTT
.,TRBJ2-3,.,TRBV12-3/TRBV12-4,CASSFFGDTQYF,TGTGCCAGCAGTTTTTTTGGAGATACGCAGTATTTT
TRBD2,TRBJ2-1,.,TRBV7-2,CASSPAASGYNEQFF,TGTGCCAGCAGCCCAGCCGCTAGCGGCTACAATGAGCAGTTCTTC
TRBD2,TRBJ2-1,.,TRBV6-2/TRBV6-3,CASSYSVTSGVGYNEQFF,TGTGCCAGCAGTTACTCGGTGACTAGCGGAGTGGGCTACAATGAGCAGTTCTTC
TRBD1,TRBJ1-6,few,TRBV5-1,CASRPGQGRNSPLHF,TGCGCCAGCAGGCCGGGACAGGGGAGGAATTCACCCCTCCACTTT
.,TRBJ2-2,.,TRBV7-9,CASSPDPTNTGELFF,TGTGCCAGCAGCCCCGACCCCACGAACACCGGGGAGCTGTTTTTT
.,TRBJ1-1,.,TRBV29-1,CSVEGILNTEAFF,TGCAGCGTTGAGGGAATACTGAACACTGAAGCTTTCTTT
TRBD1,TRBJ2-1,.,TRBV7-9,CASGRGRDEQFF,TGTGCCAGCGGCAGGGGGCGAGATGAGCAGTTCTTC
.,TRBJ1-2,.,TRBV15,CATSRGGNNYGYTF,TGTGCCACCAGCAGGGGCGGCAACAACTATGGCTACACCTTC
.,TRBJ1-2,.,TRBV28,CASSLTLGPGGYGYTF,TGTGCCAGCAGTTTAACCCTCGGACCGGGGGGTTATGGCTACACCTTC
TRBD1,TRBJ1-4,.,TRBV6-2/TRBV6-3,CASSRGKNEKLFF,TGTGCCAGCAGCAGGGGGAAGAATGAAAAACTGTTTTTT
.,TRBJ2-3,.,TRBV6-5,CASSRDTSSTDTQYF,TGTGCCAGCAGCCGGGACACCTCTAGCACAGATACGCAGTATTTT
TRBD1,TRBJ1-5,.,TRBV6-5,CASRTDRGRHQPQHF,TGTGCCAGCAGAACGGACAGGGGGAGACATCAGCCCCAGCATTTT
.,TRBJ1-1,.,TRBV11-2,CASSPPGTLNTEAFF,TGTGCCAGCAGCCCACCCGGGACACTGAACACTGAAGCTTTCTTT
TRBD2,TRBJ2-1,.,TRBV5-1,CASSLYREGPHNEQFF,TGCGCCAGCAGCTTGTATCGGGAGGGCCCCCACAATGAGCAGTTCTTC
TRBD2,TRBJ2-7,.,TRBV9,CASSVGTSGPSYEQYF,TGTGCCAGCAGCGTAGGGACTAGCGGGCCCTCCTACGAGCAGTACTTC
.,TRBJ2-5,.,TRBV11-3,CASSSQGAGETQYF,TGTGCCAGCAGCTCACAAGGGGCAGGAGAGACCCAGTACTTC
.,TRBJ1-5,.,TRBV5-5,CASSLDSRHNQPQHF,TGTGCCAGCAGCTTGGACAGTAGACACAATCAGCCCCAGCATTTT
TRBD2,TRBJ2-1,.,TRBV19,CASSAGLAAYNEQFF,TGTGCCAGTAGTGCGGGACTAGCGGCCTACAATGAGCAGTTCTTC